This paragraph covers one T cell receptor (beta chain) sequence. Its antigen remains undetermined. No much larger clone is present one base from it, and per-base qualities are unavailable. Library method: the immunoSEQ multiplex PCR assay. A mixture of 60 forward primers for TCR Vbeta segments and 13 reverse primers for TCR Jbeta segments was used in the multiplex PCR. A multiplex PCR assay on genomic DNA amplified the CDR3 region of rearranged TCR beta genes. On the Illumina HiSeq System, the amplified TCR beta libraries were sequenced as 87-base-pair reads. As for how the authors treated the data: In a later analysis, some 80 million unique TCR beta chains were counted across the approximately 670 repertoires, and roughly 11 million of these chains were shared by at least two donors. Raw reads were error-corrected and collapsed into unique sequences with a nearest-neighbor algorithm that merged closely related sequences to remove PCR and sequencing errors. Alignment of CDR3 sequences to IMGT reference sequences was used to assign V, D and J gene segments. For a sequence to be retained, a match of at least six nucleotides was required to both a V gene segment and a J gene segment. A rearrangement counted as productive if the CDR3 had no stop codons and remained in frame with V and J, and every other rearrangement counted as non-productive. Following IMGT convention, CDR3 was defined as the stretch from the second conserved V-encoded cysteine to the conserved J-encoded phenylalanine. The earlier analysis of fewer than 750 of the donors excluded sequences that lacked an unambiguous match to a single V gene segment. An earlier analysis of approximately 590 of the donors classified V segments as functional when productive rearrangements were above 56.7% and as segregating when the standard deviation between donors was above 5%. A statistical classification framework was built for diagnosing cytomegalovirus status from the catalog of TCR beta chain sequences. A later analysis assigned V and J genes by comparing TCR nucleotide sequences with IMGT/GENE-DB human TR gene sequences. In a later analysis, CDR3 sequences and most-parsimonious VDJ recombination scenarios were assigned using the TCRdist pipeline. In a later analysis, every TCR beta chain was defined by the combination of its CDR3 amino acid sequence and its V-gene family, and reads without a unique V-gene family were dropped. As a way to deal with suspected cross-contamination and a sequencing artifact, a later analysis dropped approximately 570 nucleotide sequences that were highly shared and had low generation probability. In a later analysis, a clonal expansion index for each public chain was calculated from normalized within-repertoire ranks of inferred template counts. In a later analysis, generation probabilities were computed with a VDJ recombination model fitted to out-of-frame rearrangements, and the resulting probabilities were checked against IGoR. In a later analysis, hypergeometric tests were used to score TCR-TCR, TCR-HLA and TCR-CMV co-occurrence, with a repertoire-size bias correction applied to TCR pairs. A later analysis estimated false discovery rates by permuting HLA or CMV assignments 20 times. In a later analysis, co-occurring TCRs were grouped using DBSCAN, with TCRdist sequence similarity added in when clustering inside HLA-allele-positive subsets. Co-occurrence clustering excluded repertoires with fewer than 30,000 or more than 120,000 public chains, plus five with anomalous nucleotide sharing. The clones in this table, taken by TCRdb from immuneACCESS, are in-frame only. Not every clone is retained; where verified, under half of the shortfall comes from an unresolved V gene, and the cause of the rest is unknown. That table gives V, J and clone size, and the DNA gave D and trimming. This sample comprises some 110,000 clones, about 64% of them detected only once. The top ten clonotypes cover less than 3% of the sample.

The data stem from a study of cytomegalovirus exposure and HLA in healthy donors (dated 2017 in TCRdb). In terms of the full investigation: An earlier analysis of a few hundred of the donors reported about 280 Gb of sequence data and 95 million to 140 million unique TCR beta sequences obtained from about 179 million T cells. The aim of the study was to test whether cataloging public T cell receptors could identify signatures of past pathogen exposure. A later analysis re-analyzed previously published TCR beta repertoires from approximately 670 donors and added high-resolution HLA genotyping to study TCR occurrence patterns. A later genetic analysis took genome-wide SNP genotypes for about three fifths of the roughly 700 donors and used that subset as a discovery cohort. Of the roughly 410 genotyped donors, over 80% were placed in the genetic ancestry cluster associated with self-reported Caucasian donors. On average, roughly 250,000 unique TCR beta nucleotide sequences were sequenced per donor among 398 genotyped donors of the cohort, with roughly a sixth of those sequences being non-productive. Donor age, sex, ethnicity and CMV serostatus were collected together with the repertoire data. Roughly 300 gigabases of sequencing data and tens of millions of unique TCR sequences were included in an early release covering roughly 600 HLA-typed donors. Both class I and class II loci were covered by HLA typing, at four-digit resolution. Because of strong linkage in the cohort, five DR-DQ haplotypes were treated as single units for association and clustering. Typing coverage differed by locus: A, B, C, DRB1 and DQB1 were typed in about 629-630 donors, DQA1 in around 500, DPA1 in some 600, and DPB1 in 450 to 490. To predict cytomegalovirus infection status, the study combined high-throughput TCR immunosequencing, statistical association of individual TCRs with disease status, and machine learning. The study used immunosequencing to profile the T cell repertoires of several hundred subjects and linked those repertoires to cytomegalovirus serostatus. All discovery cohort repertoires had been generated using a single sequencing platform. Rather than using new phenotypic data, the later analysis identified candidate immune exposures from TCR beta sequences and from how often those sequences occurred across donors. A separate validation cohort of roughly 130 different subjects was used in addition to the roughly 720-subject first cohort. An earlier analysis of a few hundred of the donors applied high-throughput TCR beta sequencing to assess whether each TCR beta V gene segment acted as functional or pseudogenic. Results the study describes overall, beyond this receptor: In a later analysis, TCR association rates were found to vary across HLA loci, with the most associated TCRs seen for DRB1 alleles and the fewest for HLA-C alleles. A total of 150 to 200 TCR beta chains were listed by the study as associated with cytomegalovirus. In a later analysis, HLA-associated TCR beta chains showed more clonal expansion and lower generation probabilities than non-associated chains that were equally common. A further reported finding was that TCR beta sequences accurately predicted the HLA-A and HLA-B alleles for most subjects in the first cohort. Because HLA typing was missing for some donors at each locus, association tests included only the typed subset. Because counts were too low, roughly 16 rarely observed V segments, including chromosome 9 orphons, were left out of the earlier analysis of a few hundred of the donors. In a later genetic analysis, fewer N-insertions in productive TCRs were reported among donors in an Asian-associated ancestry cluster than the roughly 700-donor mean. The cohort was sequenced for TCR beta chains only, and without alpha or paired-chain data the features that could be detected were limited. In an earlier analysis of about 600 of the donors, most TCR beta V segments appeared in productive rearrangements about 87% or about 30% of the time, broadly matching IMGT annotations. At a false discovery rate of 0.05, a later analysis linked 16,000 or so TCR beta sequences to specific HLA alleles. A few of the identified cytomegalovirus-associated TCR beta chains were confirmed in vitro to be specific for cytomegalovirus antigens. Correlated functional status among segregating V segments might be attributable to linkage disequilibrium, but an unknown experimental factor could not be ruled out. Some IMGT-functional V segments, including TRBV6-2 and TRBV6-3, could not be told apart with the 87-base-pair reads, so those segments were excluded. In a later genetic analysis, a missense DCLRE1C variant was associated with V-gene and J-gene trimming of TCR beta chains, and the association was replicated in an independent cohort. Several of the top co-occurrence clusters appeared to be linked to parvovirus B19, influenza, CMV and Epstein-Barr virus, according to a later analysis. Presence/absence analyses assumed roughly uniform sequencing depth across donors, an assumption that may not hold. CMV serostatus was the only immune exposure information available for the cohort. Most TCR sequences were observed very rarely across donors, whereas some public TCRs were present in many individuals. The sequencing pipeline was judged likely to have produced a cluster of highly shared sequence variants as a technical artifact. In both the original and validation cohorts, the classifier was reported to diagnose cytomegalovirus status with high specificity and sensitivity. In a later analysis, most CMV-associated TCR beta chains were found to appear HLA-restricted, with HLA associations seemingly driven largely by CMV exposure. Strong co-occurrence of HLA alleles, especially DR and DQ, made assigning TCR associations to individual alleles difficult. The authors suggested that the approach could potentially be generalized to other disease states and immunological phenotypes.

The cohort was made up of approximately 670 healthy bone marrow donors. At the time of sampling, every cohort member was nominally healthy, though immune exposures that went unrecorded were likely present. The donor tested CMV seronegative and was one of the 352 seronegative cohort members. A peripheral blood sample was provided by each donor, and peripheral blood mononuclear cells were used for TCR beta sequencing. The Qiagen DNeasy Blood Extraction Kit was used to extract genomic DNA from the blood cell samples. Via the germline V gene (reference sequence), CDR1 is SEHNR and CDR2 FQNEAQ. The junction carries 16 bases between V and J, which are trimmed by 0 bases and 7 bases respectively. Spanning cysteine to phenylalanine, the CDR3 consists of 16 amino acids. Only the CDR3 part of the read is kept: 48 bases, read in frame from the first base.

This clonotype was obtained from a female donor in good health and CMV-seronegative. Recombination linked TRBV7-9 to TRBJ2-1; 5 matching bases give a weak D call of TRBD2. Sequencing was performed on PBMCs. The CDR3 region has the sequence CASSLAQAGNRNEQFF. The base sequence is TGTGCCAGCAGCTTAGCCCAAGCCGGGAATAGAAATGAGCAGTTCTTC.